This T cell receptor (beta chain) was identified in a study of T cell responses to AZD1222 COVID-19 vaccine. This table comes from immunoSEQ multiplex PCR, and its TCRdb copy is limited to in-frame clones, with some not included. Of 120,000 or so clones in the sample, 80% to 90% are singletons; the top ten hold approximately 3.3%. Looked up from germline, CDR1 is SNHLY and CDR2 is FYNNEI. This CDR3 comprises 12 residues. V shed 10 bases and J shed 5 bases, with 15 bases lying between them. Sequenced material: peripheral blood, taken on day 0 of AZD1222 vaccination. The V gene is TRBV2, the J gene TRBJ2-7; the D gene is possibly TRBD1 (6 bases). This TCR came from an adult in good health. In DNA, the CDR3 is TGTGCCACCCTAGGGGGTAGCGACGAGCAGTACTTC. The encoded protein is CATLGGSDEQYF. Drawing the rest from reference TRBV2 and TRBJ2-7, the complete variable domain is EPEVTQTPSHQVTQMGQEVILRCVPISNHLYFYWYRQILGQKVEFLVSFYNNEISEKSEIFDDQFSVERPDGSNFTLKIRSTKLEDSAMYFCATLGGSDEQYFGPGTRLTVT.